Listed below are T cell receptor beta chains from one sample, sequenced in a study of control samples from healthy donors and cancer patients. TCRdb's table, derived via immunoSEQ multiplex PCR, lists solely in-frame clones and lacks some. This sample has about 49,000 clones, with about 86% found just once. Sequencing was done on a sample of PBMCs. The source of these receptors is a woman between 45 and 65 years old with lung cancer. Each CDR3 is given with its conserved first and last residue. The D gene is left open where the match is weak. A clone size is listed for some rows: how often the clone was seen (once, few, many), or a class if it is expanded.

TGTGCCAGCAGTTACTCGACGGGGAAGGGCACTGAAGCTTTCTTT	CASSYSTGKGTEAFF	TRBV6-6	TRBJ1-1	-	-
TGTGCTAGTGGTTTGGTACTTGGGACAGATGGTATTGAAGCTTTCTTT	CASGLVLGTDGIEAFF	TRBV12-5	TRBJ1-1	TRBD1	-
TGTGCCAGCAGCGCGAAGAAAGCGGGGGGGCCTACAGACAATGAGCAGTTCTTC	CASSAKKAGGPTDNEQFF	TRBV9	TRBJ2-1	TRBD2	-
TGCGCCAGCAGCTTGGGGACAGGATACGAGCAGTACTTC	CASSLGTGYEQYF	TRBV5-1	TRBJ2-7	TRBD1	-
TGTGCCAGTAAAGGCACCTACTATGGCTACACCTTC	CASKGTYYGYTF	TRBV19	TRBJ1-2	-	few
TGTGCCAGCAGCTTAGGCAGGTTAGGGCAGGGTTGGGCTTTCTTT	CASSLGRLGQGWAFF	TRBV7-2	TRBJ1-1	-	-
TGCAGCGTTCGAGGACAGGGGGCACTAATGGGGTACTTC	CSVRGQGALMGYF	TRBV29-1	TRBJ2-5	TRBD1	few
TGTGCCAGCAGTTTATTAAGGTCTAATGAAAAACTGTTTTTT	CASSLLRSNEKLFF	TRBV28	TRBJ1-4	-	few
TGTGCCAGCAGCCACGGGACTAGTCTGGGCACAGATACGCAGTATTTT	CASSHGTSLGTDTQYF	TRBV11-2	TRBJ2-3	TRBD2	-
TGTGCCAGCAGCTTATGGATCGGGGGGCTCAACACCGGGGAGCTGTTTTTT	CASSLWIGGLNTGELFF	TRBV7-9	TRBJ2-2	-	-
TGTGCCACCAGTGATGCCACCTTCCCCGCGGGCTCTAACTATGGCTACACCTTC	CATSDATFPAGSNYGYTF	TRBV24-1	TRBJ1-2	-	-
TGTGCCAGCATCCCACAAGAGCCAAGGGGAAGGAAGAACACTGAAGCTTTCTTT	CASIPQEPRGRKNTEAFF	TRBV7-2	TRBJ1-1	-	-
TGTGCCAGCAGCTTAGAACAAAGGGGCTACACCTTC	CASSLEQRGYTF	TRBV7-9	TRBJ1-2	-	-
TGTGCCTGGAGCGGGGCTAAGAATGAAAAACTGTTTTTT	CAWSGAKNEKLFF	TRBV30	TRBJ1-4	-	-
TGTGCCAGCAGTGAAGGCTATGGCTACACCTTC	CASSEGYGYTF	TRBV6-1	TRBJ1-2	-	few
TGTGCCAGCAGTTACATGACAGGGGGCCGCGAGCAGTACTTC	CASSYMTGGREQYF	TRBV6-6	TRBJ2-7	TRBD1	-
TGTGCCAGCAGCCGGGGACTGGCCACTGAAGCTTTCTTT	CASSRGLATEAFF	TRBV13	TRBJ1-1	-	-
TGTGCCAGCAGCCTCGGGACGGTGGGCATTCAGTACTTC	CASSLGTVGIQYF	TRBV11-2	TRBJ2-4	-	once
TGCAGCGTTGAAGGGGTCGGCTATGGCTACACCTTC	CSVEGVGYGYTF	TRBV29-1	TRBJ1-2	-	-
TGTGCCAGCAACTTATGGGGGGGGCCGGACGAGCAGTACTTC	CASNLWGGPDEQYF	TRBV5-6	TRBJ2-7	-	once
TGTGCCAGTAGTATAACGCTTCGGGCCAACACTGAAGCTTTCTTT	CASSITLRANTEAFF	TRBV19	TRBJ1-1	-	-
TGTGCCAGCAGTGAAGGAATCACAGGGCTGTCAGCCCAGCATTTT	CASSEGITGLSAQHF	TRBV6-1	TRBJ1-5	-	-
TGTGCCAGTAGTATAAAAGGCCCGGGTAAATATGGCTACACCTTC	CASSIKGPGKYGYTF	TRBV19	TRBJ1-2	-	-
TGTGCCACCAGTGACCCCCCCACAGATACGCAGTATTTT	CATSDPPTDTQYF	TRBV24-1	TRBJ2-3	-	-
TGTGCCAGCAGCTTACTAACTGAAGCTTTCTTT	CASSLLTEAFF	TRBV7-2	TRBJ1-1	-	-
TGTGCCAGCTCACCGGACGGCAACTATGGCTACACCTTC	CASSPDGNYGYTF	TRBV18	TRBJ1-2	-	-
TGTGCCAGCAGCCTCCGGGACGGCCACTTTACGGGCTACACCTTC	CASSLRDGHFTGYTF	TRBV27	TRBJ1-2	-	-
TGTGCCAGCAGCCAAGATGAGAAAGACAGGAATTCCTACGAGCAGTACTTC	CASSQDEKDRNSYEQYF	TRBV4-2	TRBJ2-7	-	-
TGTGCCAGCAGTGCCGCCGGGACCAGATACAATGAGCAGTTCTTC	CASSAAGTRYNEQFF	TRBV6-2/TRBV6-3	TRBJ2-1	-	-
TGTGCCAGCAGTTACTCGGGGCAGGGGACCTACGAGCAGTACTTC	CASSYSGQGTYEQYF	TRBV6-5	TRBJ2-7	-	-
TGTGCTAGTGGTTTGGAGGTTTCACCCCTCCACTTT	CASGLEVSPLHF	TRBV12-5	TRBJ1-6	-	-
TGTGCCAGCAGTACCACAGGGGGTTCCTACAATGAGCAGTTCTTC	CASSTTGGSYNEQFF	TRBV27	TRBJ2-1	TRBD1	once
TGCAGCTCAGCTGGGAACAATGGCTACACCTTC	CSSAGNNGYTF	TRBV29-1	TRBJ1-2	-	-
TGTGCCAGCAGCCAAGAAGACCCCAGGGCGGATGGCTACACCTTC	CASSQEDPRADGYTF	TRBV14	TRBJ1-2	-	-
TGTGCCAGCAGTTCTAACCCCGGGACAGGGCAAAATTCACCCCTCCACTTT	CASSSNPGTGQNSPLHF	TRBV28	TRBJ1-6	TRBD1	-
TGTGCCAGCTCACCACAAGAGACCCAGTACTTC	CASSPQETQYF	TRBV18	TRBJ2-5	-	-
TGTGCCAGCACAACTCGGGGCTCCTATAATTCACCCCTCCACTTT	CASTTRGSYNSPLHF	TRBV27	TRBJ1-6	-	-
TGTGCCAGCAGCATCCGGATCACAGATACGCAGTATTTT	CASSIRITDTQYF	TRBV9	TRBJ2-3	-	-
TGTGCCAGCAGCTGGGGACAGGGGCCCTTGACCGGGGAGCTGTTTTTT	CASSWGQGPLTGELFF	TRBV7-9	TRBJ2-2	TRBD1	-
TGTGCCAGCAGCCCAGAATTATCTAATGAAAAACTGTTTTTT	CASSPELSNEKLFF	TRBV2	TRBJ1-4	-	-
TGTGCCAGCAGTCCGAATACTGATACGCAGTATTTT	CASSPNTDTQYF	TRBV28	TRBJ2-3	-	-
TGTGCCAGCAGCCAAGATTTACGGGACGAGCAGTACTTC	CASSQDLRDEQYF	TRBV3-1/TRBV3-2	TRBJ2-7	-	few
TGTGCCAGCAGTTATACAGGGGATCAGCCCCAGCATTTT	CASSYTGDQPQHF	TRBV2	TRBJ1-5	TRBD1	-
TGTGCCAGCAGTTTATTGACCTCCTACAATGAGCAGTTCTTC	CASSLLTSYNEQFF	TRBV27	TRBJ2-1	-	-
TGTGCCAGTAGTATCGGGACAGCCTACGAGCAGTACTTC	CASSIGTAYEQYF	TRBV19	TRBJ2-7	TRBD1	-
TGTGCCAGCAGCCGAGACAGGGGTGGTGGAAACACCATATATTTT	CASSRDRGGGNTIYF	TRBV4-2	TRBJ1-3	TRBD1	-
TGTGCCACCAAAAGACATTACGGTTCCTCCTACAATGAGCAGTTCTTC	CATKRHYGSSYNEQFF	TRBV15	TRBJ2-1	-	-
TGTGCCAGCAGCCCCGGATTGGGGACCGGGGAGCTGTTTTTT	CASSPGLGTGELFF	TRBV11-2	TRBJ2-2	-	-
TGTGCCAGCAGTTCTCGGACAGAAAATCAGCCCCAGCATTTT	CASSSRTENQPQHF	TRBV6-6	TRBJ1-5	-	once
TGCGCCAGCAGCCCCGATAACTATGGCTACACCTTC	CASSPDNYGYTF	TRBV4-3	TRBJ1-2	-	-
TGCGCCAGCAGCTCAGGGATGCCTAATGAAAAACTGTTTTTT	CASSSGMPNEKLFF	TRBV5-1	TRBJ1-4	-	few
TGTGCCAGCAGCTTAGGGGCTAGGACCATATATTTT	CASSLGARTIYF	TRBV7-9	TRBJ1-3	-	-